This T cell receptor (beta chain) was obtained from a study of lung T cells in sarcoidosis with Löfgren's syndrome. In TCRdb, the reads were re-called with MiXCR into one record per CDR3 protein. Here the sample spans 8,000 to 10,000 distinct CDR3 sequences, around 20% being singletons. Trimming cost V 2 bases and J 5 bases, with 15 bases left between them. Germline assignment: CDR1 GTSNPN and CDR2 SVGIG (reference sequence). The CDR3 is made up of 14 amino acids. The J gene is TRBJ1-2, the V gene TRBV30, with no clear D. The sequenced sample was CD4+ T cells from bronchoalveolar lavage fluid. This receptor was taken from a human donor with sarcoidosis (Löfgren's syndrome or another form), or a control subject (not recorded which). CDR3 amino acids: CAWSRSGSGYGYTF. The CDR3 DNA reads TGTGCCTGGAGTAGGTCTGGATCTGGGTATGGCTACACCTTC.